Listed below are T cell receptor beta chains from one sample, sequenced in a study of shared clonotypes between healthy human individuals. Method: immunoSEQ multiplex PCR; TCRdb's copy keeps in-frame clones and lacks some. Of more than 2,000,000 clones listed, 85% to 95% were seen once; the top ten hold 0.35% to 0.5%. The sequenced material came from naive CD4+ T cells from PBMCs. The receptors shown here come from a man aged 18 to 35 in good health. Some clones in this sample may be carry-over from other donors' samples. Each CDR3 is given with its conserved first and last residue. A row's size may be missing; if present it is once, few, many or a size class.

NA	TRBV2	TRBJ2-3	CASSSWTSGTDTQYF
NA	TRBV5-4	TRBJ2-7	CASSQEDRAYEQYF
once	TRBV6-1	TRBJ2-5	CANRLLAGEETQYF
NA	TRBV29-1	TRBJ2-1	CSVGTGSYEQFF
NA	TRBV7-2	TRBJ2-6	CASSVDIFFSSGANVLTF
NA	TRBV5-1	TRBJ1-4	CASSPVATNEKLFF
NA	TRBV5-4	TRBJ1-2	CASSRLGGNYGYTF
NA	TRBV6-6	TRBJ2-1	CASNTGTALREQFF
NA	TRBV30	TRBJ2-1	CALTKDHEQFF
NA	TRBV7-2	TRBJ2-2	CASSLGGTSFIGELFF
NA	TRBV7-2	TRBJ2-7	CASSLNGRRYEQYF